Shown below are 19 T cell receptor beta chains from a single sample sequenced in a study of PD-1 blockade in classical Hodgkin lymphoma. Regarding time point: cycle 4 day 1 (C4D1), after 5 to 7 weeks of nivolumab. Every patient experienced relapse after autologous stem cell transplantation, and brentuximab vedotin exposure varied. The table came from immunoSEQ multiplex PCR; TCRdb's copy has only in-frame clones and leaves some out. This table has 80,000 to 100,000 clones, approximately 94% appearing once. This material consisted of peripheral blood mononuclear cells (PBMCs), taken before the fourth cycle of nivolumab. These receptors came from a human donor with classical Hodgkin lymphoma.

The chain carries TRBV27 and TRBJ2-7; TRBD1 might be the D (6 bases). The germline gives CDR1 MNHEY, CDR2 SMNVEV (reference sequence). The V and J ends lost 2 bases and 6 bases respectively, with 8 bases between them. The CDR3 runs 12 residues. This CDR3 reads CASSLPRGEQYF. The CDR3 DNA follows: TGTGCCAGCAGTTTACCCAGGGGCGAGCAGTACTTC.

The gene calls are TRBV28 and TRBJ2-7; TRBD2 matches 8 bases. J was trimmed by 0 bases and V by 4 bases; bases with no gene match: 5. This CDR3 contains 15 residues. The germline V gene has CDR1 MDHEN and CDR2 SYDVKM. CDR3 sequence: CASSSPGGPSYEQYF. DNA of the CDR3: TGTGCCAGCAGTTCCCCGGGAGGGCCCTCCTACGAGCAGTACTTC.

This rearrangement joins TRBV10-3 to TRBJ1-1, with a possible D match to TRBD1 (5 bases). CDR1 ENHRY and CDR2 SYGVKD come from the germline V gene. This CDR3 has 13 amino acids. V lost 10 bases to trimming and J lost 5 bases, with 17 bases between them. For the CDR3, the DNA is TGTGCCACCCAAGGGGCCGGGGGAACTGAAGCTTTCTTT. It yields the protein CATQGAGGTEAFF.

J is TRBJ2-2 and V is TRBV7-9; D gene uncertain. The CDR3 spans 16 residues. From germline, CDR1 is SEHNR and CDR2 FQNEAQ (reference sequence). Between the trimmed V and J ends, which lost 1 base and 6 bases, there was a span of 15 bases. CDR3 DNA sequence: TGTGCCAGCAGCTTAGATGTAGGCGCCTCCGCCGGGGAGCTGTTTTTT. Translated: CASSLDVGASAGELFF.

In its sample, this clone was seen a few times. The V and J genes are TRBV25-1 and TRBJ2-3; D is perhaps TRBD1 or TRBD2 (5 bases each). This CDR3 has 13 residues. V lost 10 bases, J lost 6 bases, and 17 bases lay in between. Germline lookup yields CDR1 MGHDK and CDR2 SYGVNS. CDR3 DNA: TGTGCCACTACCCCAGGGAGCTGGGATACGCAGTATTTT. Encoded protein: CATTPGSWDTQYF.

In DNA, the CDR3 is TGTGCCAGCAGTGAAACGGTTTCCGGGGAGCTGTTTTTT. Its protein product is CASSETVSGELFF. The chain recombines TRBV6-1 with TRBJ2-2, with D uncertain. Germline V gene lookup returns CDR1 MNHNS and CDR2 SASEGT. CDR3 size: 13 residues. V was shortened by 2 bases and J by 6 bases, with 7 bases between the two germline ends.

The chain carries TRBV14 and TRBJ2-1; tentatively, D is TRBD2 (6 bases). This CDR3 spans 19 amino acids. The V and J ends lost 7 bases and 6 bases respectively, with 31 bases between them. CDR1 is SGHDN and CDR2 is FVKESK in the germline V gene. As DNA, the CDR3 is TGTGCCAGCAACACATTGGGTGGCCCTCAGACTAGATGGCTCAATGAGCAGTTCTTC. Translation: CASNTLGGPQTRWLNEQFF.

The chain links TRBV14 to TRBJ2-7; 7 bases align to TRBD1. CDR3 length equals 16 residues. Per germline, CDR1 SGHDN and CDR2 FVKESK. J gave up 1 base and V 4 bases, and 10 bases lay outside the gene matches. The CDR3 spells CASSPSRIQGSYEQYF. The CDR3 DNA reads TGTGCCAGCAGCCCGTCCCGGATACAGGGGTCCTACGAGCAGTACTTC.

The sample holds one count of this clone. V gene TRBV5-1 combines with J gene TRBJ1-1, with TRBD1 identical over 9 bases. Germline V gives CDR1 SGHRS, CDR2 YFSETQ. The CDR3 has 17 amino acids. J was trimmed by 4 bases and V by 3 bases; bases with no gene match: 13. CDR3 loop: CASSWGPRGQGITEAFF. CDR3 in DNA: TGCGCCAGCAGCTGGGGGCCTAGAGGACAGGGGATCACTGAAGCTTTCTTT.

The chain combines TRBV10-3 with TRBJ2-1; tentatively, D is TRBD1 or TRBD2 (5 bases each). The length of the CDR3 is 14 residues. Germline CDR1 reads ENHRY; CDR2 reads SYGVKD. V lost 4 bases and J 5 bases, leaving 12 bases between the germline ends. CDR3 nucleotides: TGTGCCATCAGTGGAGATAAGGGACACAATGAGCAGTTCTTC. It is translated as CAISGDKGHNEQFF.

The genes are TRBV9 and TRBJ1-1; D unresolved. The CDR3 is 16 residues long. V lost 1 base and J 2 bases, leaving 15 bases between the germline ends. Germline loops: CDR1 SGDLS, CDR2 YYNGEE. The CDR3 loop reads CASSVTSPYPNTEAFF. Here the CDR3 DNA reads TGTGCCAGCAGCGTAACGTCCCCTTACCCAAACACTGAAGCTTTCTTT.

The genes are TRBV29-1 and TRBJ2-6; no definite D call. CDR3 length equals 13 residues. From germline, CDR1 is SQVTM and CDR2 ANQGSEA. Trimming shortened V by 4 bases and J by 1 base, and 5 bases separated the two germline ends. For the CDR3, the DNA is TGCAGCGTTGTTCAGTCTGGGGCCAACGTCCTGACTTTC. This translates into CSVVQSGANVLTF.

This clone showed up just once. This chain links TRBV5-5 with TRBJ1-2; 7 bases map to TRBD1. CDR3 length equals 13 residues. Germline CDR1 is SGHKS and CDR2 is YYEKEE (reference sequence). V was pared by 0 bases and J by 8 bases, with 4 bases of the junction left unmatched. CDR3 bases: TGTGCCAGCAGCTTGGCACAGGGGCGGGGCTACACCTTC. This sequence encodes CASSLAQGRGYTF.

CDR3 nucleotide sequence: TGTGCCAGCAGCCGACAGGGTTTTAGTGAAGCTTTCTTT. This translates into CASSRQGFSEAFF. J is TRBJ1-1 and V is TRBV7-8; 7 bases line up with TRBD1. This CDR3 comprises 13 residues. The V segment lost 5 bases and the J segment 7 bases; nucleotides outside the gene matches: 7. Germline V gene data show CDR1 as SGHVS and CDR2 as FQNEAQ.

The chain links TRBV30 to TRBJ1-5, with 7 bases that match TRBD1. Germline CDR1 and CDR2: GTSNPN and SVGIG (reference sequence). The trim removed 2 bases at V and 6 bases at J, leaving 4 bases unmatched. CDR3 length: 13 amino acids. The CDR3 is CAWSTGDGQPQHF. DNA of the CDR3: TGTGCCTGGAGTACAGGGGACGGTCAGCCCCAGCATTTT.

This rearrangement joins TRBV2 to TRBJ2-7, with unresolved D. CDR1 and CDR2 (germline): SNHLY, FYNNEI. Between the trimmed V and J ends, which lost 4 bases and 3 bases, there was a span of 13 bases. The CDR3 covers 14 residues. The CDR3 reads CASSARTDSYEQYF. The CDR3 nucleotides are TGTGCCAGCAGTGCCCGGACCGATAGCTACGAGCAGTACTTC.

The CDR3 DNA reads TGTGCCAGCAGCTATACAGGGGTCGGCAATCAGCCCCAGCATTTT. It translates to CASSYTGVGNQPQHF. The genes are TRBV6-6 and TRBJ1-5, with 7 bases aligning to TRBD1. CDR3 size: 15 residues. The germline CDR1 and CDR2 sequences are MNHNY and SVGAGI (reference sequence). J was trimmed by 2 bases and V by 6 bases; bases with no gene match: 7.

V usage is TRBV28 and J usage is TRBJ1-5; D unresolved. Germline lookup yields CDR1 MDHEN and CDR2 SYDVKM. The length of the CDR3 is 16 residues. The germline V and J ends were trimmed by 1 base and 6 bases, with 16 bases remaining between them. In DNA, the CDR3 is TGTGCCAGCAGTTTATTAGGCCTGACGCGGAGTCAGCCCCAGCATTTT. It encodes CASSLLGLTRSQPQHF.

The genes are TRBV28 and TRBJ2-3; tentatively, D is TRBD2 (6 bases). The CDR3 runs 16 residues. Looked up from germline, CDR1 is MDHEN and CDR2 is SYDVKM. V was shortened by 5 bases and J by 0 bases, with 15 bases between the two germline ends. CDR3 nucleotide sequence: TGTGCCAGCAGTCTTTACATAGCGGCTAGCACAGATACGCAGTATTTT. This sequence encodes CASSLYIAASTDTQYF.